The 21 T cell receptor beta chains listed next were all sequenced from one sample in a study of T-cell reconstitution after alpha-beta-depleted transplantation in children. Researchers prepared the TCRbeta library using unique molecular identifiers, the study reports. TCRdb recomputed calls from the PCR reads with MiXCR, one row per CDR3 protein. The sample shows 700,000 or so distinct CDR3 sequences, approximately 14% of them seen only once. The material was PBMCs, obtained before TCRalphabeta/CD19-depleted stem cell transplant. These receptors came from a girl aged 2 to 9 with congenital amegakaryocytic thrombocytopenia, due to receive a stem cell transplant.

This clonotype was observed once. An end of the junction differs from the germline gene, which may be a read error. V gene TRBV7-9 combines with J gene TRBJ2-4; possibly TRBD1 for D (5 bases). Germline V lookup: CDR1 SEHNR, CDR2 FQNEAQ (reference sequence). The CDR3 has 14 amino acids. CDR3 coding DNA: TGTGCCAGCAGCTTTATCTACCCGGACAACATTCAATACTTC. Protein sequence: CASSFIYPDNIQYF.

The genes are TRBV5-1 and TRBJ2-2; D not certain. Looked up from germline, CDR1 is SGHRS and CDR2 is YFSETQ. The CDR3 spans 16 residues. V dropped 0 bases and J dropped 1 base, with 10 bases sitting between them. The chain's CDR3 is CASSLVYLENTGELFF. Written as DNA, the CDR3 is TGCGCCAGCAGCTTGGTCTACCTAGAGAACACCGGGGAGCTGTTTTTT.

This clonotype appeared a few times. The chain links TRBV7-9 to TRBJ2-3, with TRBD2 identical over 9 bases. The germline V gene encodes CDR1 SEHNR and CDR2 FQNEAQ (reference sequence). The CDR3 has 16 residues. The V segment lost 4 bases and the J segment 4 bases; nucleotides outside the gene matches: 9. The CDR3 bases are TGTGCCAGCAGCTCCCTGCTAGCGGGATATTCAGATACGCAGTATTTT. It specifies CASSSLLAGYSDTQYF.

This clonotype has ten or more counts. The chain is built from TRBV7-2 and TRBJ2-7, with 7 bases identical to TRBD2. V shed 3 bases and J 1 base; nucleotides not matched to a gene: 9. The V gene's germline CDR1 is SGHTA and CDR2 FQGNSA. The CDR3 totals 16 residues. The CDR3 nucleotides are TGTGCCAGCAGCTTTTTCCTCCAACTAGCGTCCTACGAGCAGTACTTC. Protein sequence: CASSFFLQLASYEQYF.

This clonotype showed up just a few times. This sequence joins TRBV24-1 and TRBJ2-5; D call uncertain. V was trimmed by 3 bases and J by 3 bases, leaving 10 bases between them. CDR1 is KGHDR, CDR2 SFDVKD, per germline. This CDR3 contains 14 residues. CDR3: CATSDLATKETQYF. Written as DNA, the CDR3 is TGTGCCACCAGTGATCTGGCAACTAAAGAGACCCAGTACTTC.

The chain is built from TRBV5-1 and TRBJ2-1; 7 nucleotides line up with TRBD2. From germline, CDR1 is SGHRS and CDR2 YFSETQ. The length of the CDR3 is 14 residues. The trim removed 4 bases at V and 9 bases at J, leaving 10 bases unmatched. The CDR3 loop reads CASSARTSEGEQFF. The CDR3 coding sequence is TGCGCCAGCAGCGCACGCACTAGCGAGGGTGAGCAGTTCTTC.

This clonotype was counted many times. The chain employs TRBV7-6 and TRBJ2-1; 8 bases agree with TRBD2. CDR1 is SGHVS, CDR2 FNYEAQ, per germline. The CDR3 extends over 14 amino acids. The V segment lost 7 bases and the J segment 11 bases; nucleotides outside the gene matches: 13. The chain's CDR3 is CASKPGLVSSKQFF. The CDR3 region has the DNA TGTGCCAGCAAACCGGGACTAGTCTCTAGTAAGCAGTTCTTC.

For the CDR3, the DNA is TGTGCCATCAGAGCGGGAGACAATGAGCAGTTCTTC. This sequence encodes CAIRAGDNEQFF. V is TRBV10-3 and J is TRBJ2-1; 8 bases line up with TRBD2. CDR3 size: 12 residues. The J segment lost 5 bases and the V segment lost 6 bases, leaving 0 bases of the junction unmatched. Germline loops: CDR1 ENHRY, CDR2 SYGVKD.

This clonotype was observed a handful of times. The chain employs TRBV5-1 and TRBJ2-5; 7 bases are shared with TRBD2. The V gene's germline CDR1 is SGHRS and CDR2 YFSETQ. This CDR3 is 14 amino acids long. The J segment lost 5 bases and the V segment lost 4 bases, leaving 8 bases of the junction unmatched. CDR3 nucleotides: TGCGCCAGCAGCCCGGGCGGGAGTTCGGAGACCCAGTACTTC. This translates into CASSPGGSSETQYF.

This clonotype was picked up many times. This rearrangement joins TRBV4-1 to TRBJ2-7; no firm D call. CDR1 MGHRA and CDR2 YSYEKL come from the germline V gene. This CDR3 contains 14 residues. Trimming cost V 1 base and J 2 bases, with 9 bases left between them. Here the CDR3 reads CASSQGWLAYEQYF. CDR3 DNA sequence: TGCGCCAGCAGCCAAGGTTGGCTTGCCTACGAGCAGTACTTC.

The J gene is TRBJ2-3, the V gene TRBV3-1; D unclear. The V gene lost 1 base and the J gene lost 8 bases, with 16 bases spanning the gap. Germline V gene sequence: CDR1 LGHDT, CDR2 YNNKEL (reference sequence). This CDR3 is built from 15 residues. CDR3 amino acids: CASSQVGSVRGTQYF. CDR3 sequence (DNA): TGTGCCAGCAGCCAAGTAGGGTCAGTAAGAGGTACGCAGTATTTT.

The table lists this clonotype with many counts. This chain joins TRBV7-2 and TRBJ2-3; 8 nucleotides match TRBD2. This CDR3 spans 14 amino acids. J was trimmed by 6 bases and V by 3 bases; bases with no gene match: 5. CDR1 and CDR2 (germline): SGHTA, FQGNSA. The CDR3 reads CASSLSGGVDTQYF. Here the CDR3 DNA reads TGTGCCAGCAGCTTGTCGGGAGGGGTGGATACGCAGTATTTT.

This chain uses TRBV20-1 with TRBJ2-6; D remains ambiguous. Looked up from germline, CDR1 is DFQATT and CDR2 is SNEGSKA (reference sequence). The CDR3 spans 14 residues. Trimming pared 4 bases from V and 2 bases from J, leaving 9 bases between. The CDR3 here is CSAISFPGANVLTF. CDR3 in DNA: TGCAGTGCTATCTCCTTCCCTGGGGCCAACGTCCTGACTTTC.

The chain joins TRBV3-1 to TRBJ2-1; no clear D gene. Germline V CDR1 and CDR2: LGHDT, YNNKEL (reference sequence). This CDR3 comprises 18 residues. V gave up 11 bases and J gave up 6 bases, with 32 bases separating them. The DNA for the CDR3 is TGTGCCTGCACCCAACCCATATTTCCTAGTCGGGCAAGCAATGAGCAGTTCTTC. Its protein product is CACTQPIFPSRASNEQFF.

This chain joins TRBV29-1 and TRBJ2-1; D call uncertain. The V gene's germline CDR1 is SQVTM and CDR2 ANQGSEA. V was trimmed by 6 bases and J by 15 bases, leaving 18 bases between them. This CDR3 is built from 11 residues. The CDR3 DNA sequence: TGCAGCGTGGAATCCGGTTGGGGAAGGTTCTTC. It is translated as CSVESGWGRFF.

This clonotype was seen a handful of times. This chain links TRBV11-2 with TRBJ2-2, with a weak D call TRBD2 (6 bases). With 4 bases removed from V and 1 base from J, the gap between germline ends came to 16 bases. Germline V gene lookup returns CDR1 SGHAT and CDR2 FQNNGV. This CDR3 has 17 amino acids. The CDR3 DNA reads as TGTGCCAGCAGCTATACTCGCGGGGTTTGGAACACCGGGGAGCTGTTTTTT. This sequence encodes CASSYTRGVWNTGELFF.

This clonotype was seen at least ten times. This rearrangement joins TRBV20-1 to TRBJ1-2; D is perhaps TRBD1 (5 bases). The CDR3 is made up of 12 amino acids. The V gene lost 5 bases and the J gene lost 8 bases, with 15 bases spanning the gap. Germline V gene data show CDR1 as DFQATT and CDR2 as SNEGSKA (reference sequence). CDR3 in amino acids: CSADHTKGGYTF. The CDR3 DNA follows: TGCAGTGCTGACCACACCAAGGGGGGCTACACCTTC.

The chain combines TRBV27 with TRBJ1-1; unclear D gene. The CDR3 is 14 amino acids. Germline-derived CDR1 and CDR2 are MNHEY and SMNVEV (reference sequence). With 4 bases removed from V and 10 bases from J, the gap between germline ends came to 19 bases. This chain's CDR3 is CASSSHGLGPGAFF. The CDR3 DNA follows: TGTGCCAGCAGTTCACATGGGCTTGGCCCTGGAGCTTTCTTT.

This clonotype was seen at least ten times. This chain connects TRBV6-1 to TRBJ2-1; the D is unclear. Trimming took 5 bases from V and 4 from J, leaving 9 bases between them. CDR3 length: 13 residues. Germline CDR1 reads MNHNS; CDR2 reads SASEGT. As DNA, the CDR3 is TGTGCCAGCAGTAGTCCCCTTTACAATGAGCAGTTCTTC. It specifies CASSSPLYNEQFF.

This clonotype showed up many times. This chain links TRBV15 with TRBJ1-6; tentative D call: TRBD1 (5 bases). Germline CDR1 reads LNHNV; CDR2 reads YYDKDF (reference sequence). The CDR3 runs 14 residues. The germline V and J ends were trimmed by 5 bases and 9 bases, with 14 bases remaining between them. CDR3 region: CATSPLGGISPLHF. The DNA of the CDR3 is TGTGCCACCAGCCCCCTCGGGGGTATTTCACCCCTCCACTTT. The full variable domain, its missing parts supplied by reference TRBV15 and TRBJ1-6, is DAMVIQNPRYQVTQFGKPVTLSCSQTLNHNVMYWYQQKSSQAPKLLFHYYDKDFNNEADTPDNFQSRRPNTSFCFLDIRSPGLGDTAMYLCATSPLGGISPLHFGNGTRLTVT.

This clonotype was counted at least ten times. The chain uses TRBV20-1 and TRBJ2-3, with TRBD1 matching over 8 bases. The V and J ends lost 5 bases and 5 bases, in that order; junction bases with no gene match: 6. This CDR3 has 13 amino acids. The germline V gene has CDR1 DFQATT and CDR2 SNEGSKA (reference sequence). The CDR3 sequence is CSAPDRGEDTQYF. CDR3 bases: TGCAGTGCTCCAGACAGGGGAGAAGATACGCAGTATTTT.